The clone carrying this TCR beta chain was counted a few times. The target antigen is unknown. Full-length variable regions came from constant-region reverse primers plus semi-nested Nested Universal Primer A PCR. MiXCR was run by TCRdb on the 5' RACE reads, yielding one entry per CDR3 protein. Of about 43,000 distinct CDR3 sequences listed, 29% are singletons. Memory CD4+ T cells were sorted as CD4+CD45RO+CD25- cells. Germline V gene data show CDR1 as MGHRA and CDR2 as YSYEKL. After removal of 4 bases from V and 5 bases from J, the junction contained 10 bases not matched to a gene. This CDR3 has 17 residues. Notes on the study in general: Tumor memory CD4+ T cell TCR gene usage clustered with blood and lymph node memory CD4+ cells and lymph node naive CD4+ cells.

This chain connects TRBV4-1 to TRBJ2-4; 11 positions match TRBD1. The source is a female donor with breast cancer. The sequencing input was memory CD4+ T cells sorted from a lymph node. Subset given: memory CD4+ T cells, CD4+CD45RO+CD25-. Here the CDR3 reads CASSPRGTGGFENIQYF. In nucleotides, the CDR3 is TGCGCCAGCAGCCCCCGGGGGACAGGGGGTTTCGAAAACATTCAGTACTTC.